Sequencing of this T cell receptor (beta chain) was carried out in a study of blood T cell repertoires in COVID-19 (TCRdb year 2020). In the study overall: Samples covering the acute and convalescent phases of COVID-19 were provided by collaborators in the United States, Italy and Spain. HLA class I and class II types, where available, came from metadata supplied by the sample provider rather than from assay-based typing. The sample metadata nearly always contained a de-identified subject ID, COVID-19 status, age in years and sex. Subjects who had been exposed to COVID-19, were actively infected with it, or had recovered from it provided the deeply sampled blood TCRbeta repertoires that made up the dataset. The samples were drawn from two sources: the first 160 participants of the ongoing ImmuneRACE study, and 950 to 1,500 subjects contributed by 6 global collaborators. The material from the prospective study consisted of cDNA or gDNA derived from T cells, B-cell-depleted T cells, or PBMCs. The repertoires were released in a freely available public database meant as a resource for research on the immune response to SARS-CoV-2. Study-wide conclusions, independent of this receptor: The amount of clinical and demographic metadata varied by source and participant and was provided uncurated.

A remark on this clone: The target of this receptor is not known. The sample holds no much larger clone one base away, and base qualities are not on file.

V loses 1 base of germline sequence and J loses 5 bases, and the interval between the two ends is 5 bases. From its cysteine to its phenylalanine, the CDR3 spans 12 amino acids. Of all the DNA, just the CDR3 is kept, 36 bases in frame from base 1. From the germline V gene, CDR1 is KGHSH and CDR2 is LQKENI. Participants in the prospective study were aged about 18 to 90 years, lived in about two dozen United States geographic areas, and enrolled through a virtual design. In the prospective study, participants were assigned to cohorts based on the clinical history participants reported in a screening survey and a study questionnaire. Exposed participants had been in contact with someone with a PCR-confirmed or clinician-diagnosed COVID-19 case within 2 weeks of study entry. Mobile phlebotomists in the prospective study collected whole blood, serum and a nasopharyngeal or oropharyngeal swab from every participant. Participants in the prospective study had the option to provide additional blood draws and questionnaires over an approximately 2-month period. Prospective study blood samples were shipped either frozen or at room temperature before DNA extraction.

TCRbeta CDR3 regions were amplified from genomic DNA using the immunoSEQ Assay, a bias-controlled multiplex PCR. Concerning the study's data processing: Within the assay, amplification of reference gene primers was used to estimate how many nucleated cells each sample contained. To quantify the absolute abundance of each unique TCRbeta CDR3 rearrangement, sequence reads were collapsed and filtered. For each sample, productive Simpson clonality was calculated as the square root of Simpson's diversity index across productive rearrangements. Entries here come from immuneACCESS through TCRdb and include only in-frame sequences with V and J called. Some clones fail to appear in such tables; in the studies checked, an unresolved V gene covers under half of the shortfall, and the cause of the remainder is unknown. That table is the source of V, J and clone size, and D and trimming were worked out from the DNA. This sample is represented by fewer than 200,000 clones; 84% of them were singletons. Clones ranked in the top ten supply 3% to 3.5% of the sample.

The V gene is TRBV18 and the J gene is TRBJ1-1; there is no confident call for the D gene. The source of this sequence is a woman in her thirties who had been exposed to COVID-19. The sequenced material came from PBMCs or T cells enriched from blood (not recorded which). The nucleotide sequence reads TGTGCCAGCTCACCACTCCAGACTGAAGCTTTCTTT. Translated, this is CASSPLQTEAFF.